These 17 T cell receptor beta chains were all obtained from the same sample, sequenced in a study of cytomegalovirus exposure and HLA in healthy donors. Primers for the PCR totalled 60 Vbeta and 13 Jbeta. This table comes from immunoSEQ multiplex PCR, and its TCRdb copy is limited to in-frame clones, with some not included. The repertoire consists of about 120,000 clones, with more than 65% occurring once and the leading ten covering 4%. Sample: PBMCs. The receptor set was obtained from a man younger than 35 in good health and CMV-seropositive.

This clone showed up just once. V usage is TRBV5-1 and J usage is TRBJ2-7; possibly TRBD1 for D (5 bases). The V gene's germline CDR1 is SGHRS and CDR2 YFSETQ. This CDR3 is built from 14 residues. V was shortened by 4 bases and J by 0 bases, with 11 bases between the two germline ends. The chain's CDR3 is CASSGAGTSYEQYF. For the CDR3, the DNA is TGCGCCAGCAGCGGGGCAGGAACCTCCTACGAGCAGTACTTC.

The chain couples TRBV7-2 to TRBJ2-3; 14 positions agree with TRBD2. V lost 1 base to trimming and J lost 2 bases; unmatched junction nucleotides: 8. Germline V CDR1 and CDR2: SGHTA, FQGNSA. The CDR3 consists of 19 residues. As DNA, the CDR3 is TGTGCCAGCAGCTTAGTCGGGACTAGCGGGGGTATTAACACAGATACGCAGTATTTT. This translates into CASSLVGTSGGINTDTQYF. Combining the CDR3 with reference TRBV7-2 and TRBJ2-3 gives the whole variable domain GAGVSQSPSNKVTEKGKDVELRCDPISGHTALYWYRQSLGQGLEFLIYFQGNSAPDKSGLPSDRFSAERTGGSVSTLTIQRTQQEDSAVYLCASSLVGTSGGINTDTQYFGPGTRLTVL.

The chain employs TRBV2 and TRBJ1-1; 7 positions agree with TRBD1. Germline CDR1 is SNHLY and CDR2 is FYNNEI. J lost 7 bases, V lost 0 bases, and 11 bases had no gene match. This CDR3 region has 16 residues. Here the CDR3 DNA reads TGTGCCAGCAGTGAAGCTAGGGTTCCAGGGGGAAGTGAAGCTTTCTTT. It yields the protein CASSEARVPGGSEAFF.

The chain joins TRBV15 to TRBJ2-7; 10 bases agree with TRBD2. CDR3 size: 13 residues. Germline assignment: CDR1 LNHNV and CDR2 YYDKDF (reference sequence). The J segment lost 7 bases and the V segment lost 0 bases, leaving 0 bases of the junction unmatched. CDR3 amino acids: CATSRELAGEQYF. The CDR3 coding sequence is TGTGCCACCAGCAGAGAACTAGCGGGAGAGCAGTACTTC.

V gene TRBV5-6 combines with J gene TRBJ2-1; unclear D gene. CDR1 is SGHDT and CDR2 is YYEEEE in the germline V gene. CDR3 length equals 14 residues. The ends were cut back, 0 bases at V and 8 bases at J, with 12 bases in the middle. The CDR3 DNA reads as TGTGCCAGCAGCTTGGTAAACTTCGTAGATGAGCAGTTCTTC. Translated: CASSLVNFVDEQFF.

This chain connects TRBV2 to TRBJ2-1, with a possible D match to TRBD1 (5 bases). The V gene lost 7 bases and the J gene lost 9 bases, with 16 bases spanning the gap. CDR1 is SNHLY, CDR2 FYNNEI, per germline. The CDR3 runs to 13 residues. The DNA for the CDR3 is TGTGCCAGCAATAACAGGTTGGACGCTGAGCAGTTCTTC. Translated, it gives CASNNRLDAEQFF. Complete variable domain (other parts from reference TRBV2 and TRBJ2-1): EPEVTQTPSHQVTQMGQEVILRCVPISNHLYFYWYRQILGQKVEFLVSFYNNEISEKSEIFDDQFSVERPDGSNFTLKIRSTKLEDSAMYFCASNNRLDAEQFFGPGTRLTVL.

V is TRBV5-5 and J is TRBJ1-2; 7 bases line up with TRBD1. This CDR3 spans 16 amino acids. In germline, CDR1 is SGHKS, CDR2 YYEKEE (reference sequence). Trimming at V came to 1 base and at J to 0 bases, leaving 6 bases not matched to a gene. CDR3 sequence reads: CASSLSRDSSNYGYTF. The CDR3 DNA reads TGTGCCAGCAGCTTGTCTAGGGACAGTTCTAACTATGGCTACACCTTC.

CDR3 region: CAWSQGTPGNTIYF. The CDR3 bases are TGTGCCTGGAGCCAAGGGACACCTGGAAACACCATATATTTT. V usage is TRBV30 and J usage is TRBJ1-3; tentative D call: TRBD1 (6 bases). Trimming pared 3 bases from V and 2 bases from J, leaving 11 bases between. The CDR3 consists of 14 residues. Germline V gene lookup returns CDR1 GTSNPN and CDR2 SVGIG (reference sequence).

This clone appeared once. V is TRBV2 and J is TRBJ2-5, with D perhaps matching TRBD1 (6 bases). Germline V gene sequence: CDR1 SNHLY, CDR2 FYNNEI. Trimming removed 7 bases at V and 4 bases at J, with 13 bases between. This CDR3 region has 13 residues. The CDR3 bases are TGTGCCAGCAAACTACAGGGCCCAGAGACCCAGTACTTC. This translates into CASKLQGPETQYF.

This clone was counted only a few times. The rearrangement uses TRBV7-2 and TRBJ1-1; D not certain. The germline gives CDR1 SGHTA, CDR2 FQGNSA. This CDR3 region has 14 residues. V was cut by 3 bases and J by 1 base, with 9 bases left in between. This CDR3 is CASSFGPGNTEAFF. CDR3 sequence (DNA): TGTGCCAGCAGCTTCGGCCCAGGGAACACTGAAGCTTTCTTT.

The chain employs TRBV19 and TRBJ2-1; TRBD2 matches 11 bases. This CDR3 has 13 amino acids. Per germline, CDR1 LNHDA and CDR2 SQIVND (reference sequence). Unmatched junction bases numbered 1, after V lost 3 bases and J lost 9 bases. The CDR3 loop is CASSMGLAAEQFF. In DNA form, the CDR3 reads TGTGCCAGTAGTATGGGACTAGCGGCTGAGCAGTTCTTC.

V is TRBV30 and J is TRBJ2-2; 9 bases fit TRBD2. Germline loops: CDR1 GTSNPN, CDR2 SVGIG (reference sequence). Trimming took 4 bases from V and 5 from J; bases not matched to a gene: 5. This CDR3 has 14 residues. The CDR3 reads CAWTYLAGTGELFF. Here the CDR3 DNA reads TGTGCCTGGACGTATCTAGCGGGAACCGGGGAGCTGTTTTTT.

The chain recombines TRBV6-5 with TRBJ1-3; unclear D gene. This CDR3 comprises 16 residues. Trimming pared 2 bases from V and 4 bases from J, leaving 15 bases between. Germline V CDR1 and CDR2: MNHEY, SVGAGI. The CDR3 DNA sequence: TGTGCCAGCAGTTACGGTGCAGAAGTTACCGGAAACACCATATATTTT. This encodes CASSYGAEVTGNTIYF.

This chain links TRBV7-2 with TRBJ1-1; a weak D match, TRBD1 (6 bases). Germline loops: CDR1 SGHTA, CDR2 FQGNSA. V lost 5 bases to trimming and J lost 1 base, with 11 bases between them. The CDR3 runs 14 residues. The CDR3: CASSQGRANTEAFF. DNA for the CDR3: TGTGCCAGCAGCCAGGGGCGCGCGAACACTGAAGCTTTCTTT. The entire variable domain, with the rest obtained from reference TRBV7-2 and TRBJ1-1, is as follows: GAGVSQSPSNKVTEKGKDVELRCDPISGHTALYWYRQSLGQGLEFLIYFQGNSAPDKSGLPSDRFSAERTGGSVSTLTIQRTQQEDSAVYLCASSQGRANTEAFFGQGTRLTVV.

This chain uses TRBV6-5 with TRBJ2-1; 9 bases align to TRBD1. Germline trimming cut 2 bases from V and 6 bases from J; bases unmatched to any gene: 8. This CDR3 has 16 amino acids. Per germline, CDR1 MNHEY and CDR2 SVGAGI. CDR3 DNA sequence: TGTGCCAGCAGTTACGGACGGGACAGGGTACGCAATGAGCAGTTCTTC. Its translation: CASSYGRDRVRNEQFF.

The chain has TRBV5-1 and TRBJ2-7; D is uncertain. Germline V gene data show CDR1 as SGHRS and CDR2 as YFSETQ. The germline V and J ends were trimmed by 1 base and 0 bases, with 8 bases remaining between them. The CDR3 extends over 14 amino acids. The CDR3 here is CASSLLSHSYEQYF. The DNA of the CDR3 is TGCGCCAGCAGCTTGTTAAGCCACTCCTACGAGCAGTACTTC.

The DNA for the CDR3 is TGCGCCAGCAGCCGAAGACAGGGGGTTGAGGGGGAGCTGTTTTTT. It codes for CASSRRQGVEGELFF. V gene TRBV4-1 combines with J gene TRBJ2-2; 9 bases align to TRBD1. Germline V lookup: CDR1 MGHRA, CDR2 YSYEKL. V trimming: 4 bases; J trimming: 8 bases; junction bases outside the gene matches: 8. The CDR3 covers 15 residues.